The clone carrying this T cell receptor beta chain was detected only a few times. Its antigen remains unidentified. These data belong to a study of blood T cells in healthy people across ages. Overall study findings and caveats: Higher naive T cell percentage went strongly together with higher TCR beta diversity.

Then a second PCR, running roughly 7 to 11 cycles, was carried out with a sample-barcoded 5' primer and a J-beta primer mix. A template-switch adaptor with 12 random nucleotides tagged each cDNA molecule. TCRdb used MiXCR to reprocess the 5' RACE reads, holding one entry per CDR3 protein. Here the sample spans under 800,000 distinct CDR3 sequences, around 21% being singletons. The authors isolated at least 6.5 million PBMCs per sample. Per individual sample, total RNA of at least 6 micrograms was extracted. V was cut by 1 base and J by 7 bases, with 13 bases left in between. This CDR3 has 15 residues. The germline gives CDR1 LNHDA, CDR2 SQIVND (reference sequence).

V is TRBV19 and J is TRBJ2-2; D is unclear. The sequence derives from a man between 70 and 80 years old in good health. Material for sequencing was blood. The CDR3 region has the DNA TGTGCCAGTAGTATAGGCCCGAACGGCGGCGGGGAGCTGTTTTTT. Translation: CASSIGPNGGGELFF.